Below are 5 T cell receptor beta chains sequenced from a single sample in a study of T cell changes during pregnancy in multiple sclerosis. Here immunoSEQ multiplex PCR was the method, and the copy in TCRdb shows in-frame clones only, minus some. The sample comprises fewer than 85,000 clones, about 93% of which are singletons, and 1.5% to 2% rests with the top ten. Sequencing used peripheral blood, obtained in the first trimester of pregnancy. The receptors stem from a female donor in good health, enrolled as a control in a pregnancy study.

This chain links TRBV7-9 with TRBJ2-2; possibly TRBD1 for D (6 bases). This CDR3 has 13 amino acids. Trimming removed 5 bases from V and 6 bases from J, with 10 bases in between. Germline V gene data show CDR1 as SEHNR and CDR2 as FQNEAQ (reference sequence). The CDR3 loop is CASSTTGPGELFF. The CDR3 DNA is TGTGCCAGCAGCACTACAGGGCCCGGGGAGCTGTTTTTT.

This clone was counted once. V usage is TRBV4-1 and J usage is TRBJ2-1; 14 positions agree with TRBD2. Germline CDR1 reads MGHRA; CDR2 reads YSYEKL. CDR3 size: 17 residues. Germline trimming cut 0 bases from V and 4 bases from J; bases unmatched to any gene: 2. Here the CDR3 DNA reads TGCGCCAGCAGCCAAGATGGGACTAGCGGGAGTTACAATGAGCAGTTCTTC. This codes for CASSQDGTSGSYNEQFF.

The V call is TRBV9, the J call TRBJ1-2; no definite D call. Trimming stripped 4 bases from V and 1 base from J, with 14 bases between. CDR1 SGDLS and CDR2 YYNGEE come from the germline V gene. The CDR3 has 15 residues. CDR3 protein: CASSPFSQINYGYTF. In DNA form, the CDR3 reads TGTGCCAGCAGCCCCTTTTCCCAGATTAACTATGGCTACACCTTC.

The genes are TRBV5-1 and TRBJ2-2, with TRBD2 as a possible D gene (6 bases). V was clipped by 0 bases and J by 1 base, with 10 bases between them. The CDR3 extends over 16 amino acids. Germline V CDR1 and CDR2: SGHRS, YFSETQ. CDR3 protein: CASSLAGTGNTGELFF. CDR3 bases: TGCGCCAGCAGCTTGGCCGGGACTGGGAACACCGGGGAGCTGTTTTTT.

CDR3 bases: TGCGCCAGCACGAACAGGGCTGGCACAGATACGCAGTATTTT. Translating gives CASTNRAGTDTQYF. The rearrangement joins TRBV5-1 to TRBJ2-3; tentatively, D is TRBD1 (6 bases). Germline values: CDR1 SGHRS, CDR2 YFSETQ. V shed 6 bases and J shed 1 base, with 12 bases lying between them. The CDR3 extends over 14 amino acids. The full variable domain, rest sourced from reference TRBV5-1 and TRBJ2-3, is KAGVTQTPRYLIKTRGQQVTLSCSPISGHRSVSWYQQTPGQGLQFLFEYFSETQRNKGNFPGRFSGRQFSNSRSEMNVSTLELGDSALYLCASTNRAGTDTQYFGPGTRLTVL.